This T cell receptor (beta chain) originates from a study of Tregs in tolerant kidney transplant recipients (dated by TCRdb to the late 2010s). Background for the entire study: The study used TCRbeta sequencing to identify donor-specific regulatory T cells before combined kidney and bone marrow transplantation, then tracked those cells after transplant.

About this clone itself: Its antigen specificity is not known. There are no base qualities to consult, and no much larger clone falls within one base.

Measured from the cysteine to the phenylalanine, the CDR3 is 16 residues long. Kept here is only the CDR3 DNA, which spans 48 bases and is read in frame from base 1. V trim: 4 bases; J trim: 7 bases; unmatched bases: 13. For CDR1 and CDR2, the germline V gene lists SGHVS and FQNEAQ. Paper-wide results and their limitations: For some patients the PCR primers changed over time, which made it impossible to compare the samples from those patients at the nucleotide level. Biological reproducibility was not directly assessed, although technical replication error appeared to be minimal. Donor-specific Treg expansion was found to exceed global Treg expansion in tolerant patients, suggesting antigen-driven rather than nonspecific expansion. Because the study included only a small number of patients, the results must be confirmed in larger populations and under other immunosuppression protocols. Expanding Tregs with activated donor B cells appeared to identify the most biologically relevant and donor-specific TCRbeta repertoire.

The transplants used related donors with nonmyeloablative bone marrow transplantation, and mixed chimerism in the human trials was transient. Unstimulated Tregs (CD4+CD25+CD127-), CD4+ non-Tregs (CD4+CD25-), CD4 and CD8 cells were FACS-sorted from thawed PBMCs. The patients were a handful of recipients of combined kidney and bone marrow transplants from the ITN036ST trial, and samples were available only for these trial subjects. Healthy control blood was separated into PBMCs by Ficoll density gradient and cryopreserved, and patient PBMCs were collected both before and after transplant. For TCRbeta CDR3 sequencing, genomic DNA from the sorted cells was extracted using the QIAGEN DNeasy Blood and Tissue Kit. High-throughput TCRbeta CDR3 sequencing, which included PCR amplification with bias correction and internal controls, was done commercially through immunoSEQ. For the original study's pipeline: Unique productive TCRbeta sequences were defined by CDR3 nucleotide sequence where primers matched, otherwise by CDR3 amino acid sequence with Vbeta and Jbeta genes. Sorting error was corrected by removing sequences shared between sorted populations at a frequency ratio of 2:1 or less, and the remaining shared sequences were assigned to the higher population. Donor-reactive sequences were defined as at least 5-fold expanded in CFSE-low cells versus unstimulated cells, with frequency of at least 0.01% in CFSE-low cells. Repertoire divergence was quantified by Jensen-Shannon divergence using the top 100 TCRbeta sequences ranked by frequency. For samples with multiple sequencing runs, sorting error was corrected in each run separately before the runs were combined. TCRdb took this table from immuneACCESS and kept in-frame rearrangements with V and J called. Such tables lack part of the clones; where checked against another copy, unresolved V genes explain under half of the gap, and the rest is unexplained. The DNA gave D and trimming, while V, J and clone size come from that table. The sample table records roughly 80,000 clones; roughly nine tenths of these occur just once. The ten largest clones add up to 1.5% to 2% of the sample.

This clonotype was sampled from a human patient who received a combined kidney and bone marrow transplant. Some T cells seen after a transplant may have their origin in the graft donor. Recombination joined TRBV7-8 with TRBJ1-5, with 7 junctional bases fitting TRBD1. The sequenced sample was CD4+ T cells from blood (PBMCs), obtained 24 months after the transplant. The DNA sequence is given as TGTGCCAGCAGCTCACAGGGGATACAGCCCCAGCAGCCCCAGCATTTT. Its translation is CASSSQGIQPQQPQHF. The full variable domain, with segments outside the CDR3 supplied by the reference TRBV7-8 and TRBJ1-5 proteins, appears as GAGVSQSPRYKVAKRGQDVALRCDPISGHVSLFWYQQALGQGPEFLTYFQNEAQLDKSGLPSDRFFAERPEGSVSTLKIQRTQQEDSAVYLCASSSQGIQPQQPQHFGDGTRLSIL.